This TCR beta chain came from a study of blood T cell repertoires in COVID-19. Study-level background: COVID-19 samples, acute and convalescent, were from the United States, Italy and Spain. The analysed material was cDNA or gDNA that came from T cells, B-cell-depleted T cells, or PBMCs.

The CDR3 has 18 residues. After removal of 4 bases from V and 8 bases from J, the junction contained 10 bases not matched to a gene. Germline loops: CDR1 LNHDA, CDR2 SQIVND (reference sequence). Original methodology: From reference gene primer amplification, estimates of nucleated cell counts were derived. Assay: immunoSEQ multiplex PCR; the TCRdb copy retains only in-frame clones and omits some. V and J calls and clone size follow that table, whereas D and trimming were derived from the DNA. The data contain about 160,000 clones, approximately 88% of them singletons. The TCR originated in a woman of 80 years or more with active or convalescent COVID-19. What was sequenced was peripheral blood. J is TRBJ2-2 and V is TRBV19; 16 nucleotides agree with TRBD2. Here the CDR3 reads CASSRGTSGGGPDGELFF. CDR3 DNA: TGTGCCAGTAGTAGAGGGACTAGCGGGGGGGGACCCGATGGGGAGCTGTTTTTT.